This T cell receptor (beta chain) is from a study of blood T cells in healthy people across ages. With 0 bases removed from V and 5 bases from J, the gap between germline ends came to 14 bases. From germline, CDR1 is DFQATT and CDR2 SNEGSKA (reference sequence). This CDR3 has 15 amino acids. Primed by a sample-barcoded 5' primer and a J-beta primer mix, a second PCR proceeded for about 6 to 12 cycles. One entry per CDR3 protein, called by TCRdb with MiXCR from the 5' RACE reads. The sample has about 1 million distinct CDR3 sequences; under 30% are singletons. A further study also used this sample, focusing on T cells of mothers and their children. As that study records: Sequencing returned over 9 million TCR beta CDR3 reads per mother and about 2.9 million per child.

The chain is built from TRBV20-1 and TRBJ1-3; tentative D call: TRBD1 (5 bases). This sequence was found in a girl aged 2-10 years in good health. Sequenced input: blood. The CDR3 DNA reads TGCAGTGCTAGAGAGGTCGGTCAGGGCCGAAACACCATATATTTT. Its translation is CSAREVGQGRNTIYF.